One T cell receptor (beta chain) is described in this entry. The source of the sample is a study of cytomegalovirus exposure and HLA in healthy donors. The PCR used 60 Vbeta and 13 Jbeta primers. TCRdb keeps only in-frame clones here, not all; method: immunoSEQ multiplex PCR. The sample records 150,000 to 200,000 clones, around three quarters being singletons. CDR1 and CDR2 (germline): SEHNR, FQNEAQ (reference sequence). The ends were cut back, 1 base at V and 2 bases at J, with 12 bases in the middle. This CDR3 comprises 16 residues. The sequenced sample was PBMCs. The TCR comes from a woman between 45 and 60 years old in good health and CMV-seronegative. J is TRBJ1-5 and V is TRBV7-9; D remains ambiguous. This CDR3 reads CASSLESGVRNQPQHF. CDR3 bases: TGTGCCAGCAGCTTAGAGTCCGGGGTTCGCAATCAGCCCCAGCATTTT.